This is a list of T cell receptor beta chains from one sample in a study of neurological immune-mediated disorders. A single record per CDR3 protein comes from TCRdb applying MiXCR to the 5' RACE reads. The sample includes tens of thousands of distinct CDR3 sequences, 10% of them seen just once. What was sequenced was PBMCs. These receptor sequences come from a man aged 40-49 years in good health. The CDR3 runs from the conserved cysteine through the conserved F or W. D genes are given only for firm matches. Only some rows state a clone size, as once, few, many or a class for expanded clones.

cdr3_aa	cdr3_nt	d_call	clone_size	v_call	j_call
CASSSTADQPPQHF	TGTGCCAGCAGTTCGACAGCCGATCAGCCGCCCCAGCATTTT	.	.	TRBV6-6	TRBJ1-5
CASSLVQGVSEQYF	TGCGCCAGCAGCTTGGTGCAGGGCGTTAGCGAGCAGTACTTC	.	many	TRBV5-1	TRBJ2-7
CASSPMGKNEQFF	TGTGCCAGCTCACCAATGGGGAAAAATGAGCAGTTCTTC	.	many	TRBV18	TRBJ2-1
CSAISKDRAYTEAFF	TGCAGCGCTATCTCCAAGGACAGGGCTTACACTGAAGCTTTCTTT	TRBD1	many	TRBV29-1	TRBJ1-1
CASSPGQGGYTF	TGTGCCAGCAGCCCGGGACAGGGTGGCTACACCTTC	TRBD1	many	TRBV3-1	TRBJ1-2
CAISSSGGGNTEAFF	TGTGCCATCAGTAGCTCTGGGGGCGGTAACACTGAAGCTTTCTTT	.	many	TRBV10-3	TRBJ1-1
CSVGRQGGETQYF	TGCAGCGTTGGTCGTCAGGGAGGGGAGACCCAGTACTTC	TRBD2	.	TRBV29-1	TRBJ2-5
CATSRGRGTSLRYEQYF	TGTGCCACCAGCAGAGGACGGGGAACATCTTTACGCTACGAGCAGTACTTC	.	.	TRBV15	TRBJ2-7
CASSLVGGRTDTQYF	TGTGCCAGCAGTTTAGTCGGGGGGCGCACAGATACGCAGTATTTT	.	many	TRBV12-3/TRBV12-4	TRBJ2-3
CASRLSPGGRESLSSGANVLTF	TGCGCCAGCAGGCTAAGTCCCGGGGGCCGGGAGTCCCTCAGTTCTGGGGCCAACGTCCTGACTTTC	.	many	TRBV5-1	TRBJ2-6
CASSQFGTSGANVLTF	TGTGCCAGCAGCCAATTTGGGACCTCTGGGGCCAACGTCCTGACTTTC	.	many	TRBV14	TRBJ2-6
CASSFAGVSTGVGEQYF	TGCGCCAGCAGCTTTGCTGGGGTATCAACTGGGGTCGGCGAGCAGTACTTC	.	many	TRBV5-1	TRBJ2-7
CSADPGGSTDTQYF	TGCAGCGCCGACCCAGGGGGAAGTACAGATACGCAGTATTTT	TRBD1	few	TRBV29-1	TRBJ2-3
CASSSRGDEQFF	TGTGCCAGCAGTTCTCGTGGGGATGAGCAGTTCTTC	.	many	TRBV12-3/TRBV12-4	TRBJ2-1
CASSLDAAGAKNIRYF	TGCGCCAGCAGCTTGGATGCTGCGGGAGCCAAAAATATTCGGTACTTC	TRBD2	.	TRBV5-1	TRBJ2-4
CASSLAQHVPRGYTF	TGTGCCAGCAGCTTAGCACAGCACGTTCCTCGAGGCTACACCTTC	.	many	TRBV7-9	TRBJ1-2
CASSQTSGSGETQYF	TGTGCCAGCAGTCAAACTAGCGGGAGTGGGGAGACCCAGTACTTC	TRBD2	many	TRBV27	TRBJ2-5
CASRRTGVNNSPLHF	TGTGCCAGCAGGAGGACAGGGGTAAATAATTCACCCCTCCACTTT	TRBD1	many	TRBV12-3/TRBV12-4	TRBJ1-6